The clone carrying this T cell receptor beta chain appeared a single time. Its antigen remains unknown. The data were obtained in a study of identical twins. Study results and caveats: Donors were not followed over many years; analysis was cross-sectional.

TCRdb called the 5' RACE reads again in MiXCR, with one record for every CDR3 protein. The sample has 1,800,000 or so distinct CDR3 sequences; around a third are singletons. The CDR3 is 15 amino acids. In germline, CDR1 is DFQATT, CDR2 SNEGSKA (reference sequence). Trimming took off 5 bases at V and 4 bases at J, with 18 bases between the two ends. The source is a newborn girl in good health. The sequenced sample consisted of cord blood. The V call is TRBV20-1, the J call TRBJ1-5; D remains ambiguous. CDR3 amino acids: CSARRPEGSNQPQHF. The CDR3 DNA reads TGCAGTGCTCGTAGACCCGAGGGAAGTAATCAGCCCCAGCATTTT.